The sequence of this TCR beta chain was determined in a study of blood T cell repertoires in COVID-19 (dated by TCRdb to 2019 to 2021). About the study as a whole: Samples from collaborators originated in the United States, Italy and Spain and spanned both the acute and convalescent phases of COVID-19. The material from the prospective study consisted of cDNA or gDNA derived from T cells, B-cell-depleted T cells, or PBMCs. Subjects who had been exposed to COVID-19, were actively infected with it, or had recovered from it provided the deeply sampled blood TCRbeta repertoires that made up the dataset. The repertoires were released in a freely available public database intended as a resource for research on the immune response to SARS-CoV-2. Samples came from the ongoing ImmuneRACE study (first 160 participants) plus 1,254 subjects from 6 global collaborators. Nearly every sample came with metadata listing a de-identified subject ID, COVID-19 status, age in years and sex. Where available, HLA class I and class II types were taken from metadata supplied by the sample provider and were not determined by assay-based typing.

The full study reports these points: The quantity of clinical and demographic metadata differed by source and by participant and was supplied without curation.

Whole blood was collected in K2EDTA tubes by collaborating institutions according to the institutions' own protocols. For TCRbeta analysis, collaborators shipped samples in one of three forms: frozen whole blood, isolated PBMCs, or DNA extracted from either of those sample types. The CDR3 contains 14 residues, cysteine and phenylalanine counted. Only CDR3 DNA is held: 42 bases, read in frame from base 1. After removal of 4 bases from V and 4 bases from J, the junction retains 7 bases not matched to a gene. CDR1 and CDR2 were assigned from the germline V gene (reference sequence) as GTSNPN and SVGIG. TCRbeta CDR3 regions were amplified from genomic DNA using the immunoSEQ Assay, a bias-controlled multiplex PCR. Processing in the source paper ran as follows. Within the assay, amplification of reference gene primers was used to estimate how many nucleated cells each sample contained. To quantify the absolute abundance of each unique TCRbeta CDR3 rearrangement, sequence reads were collapsed and filtered. For each sample, productive Simpson clonality was calculated as the square root of Simpson's diversity index over productive rearrangements. TCRdb provides this immuneACCESS table in a form limited to in-frame rearrangements. Some clones are lacking; in checked studies, under half of them reflect an unresolved V gene, and why the rest are absent is not known. V, J and clone size derive from that table, while D and trimming were established from the DNA sequence. The table for this sample lists roughly 330,000 clones; 86% of them were counted only once. 1.5% to 2% of the sample goes to the ten largest clones.

On this clone itself: The clone's antigen remains unknown. Base-call qualities are not available, and no considerably larger clone is one nucleotide away.

The sequenced sample was peripheral blood. The clonotype was recovered from a woman aged 45-65 years with acute or convalescent COVID-19. The V gene is TRBV30 and the J gene is TRBJ2-4, and 7 junctional nucleotides match TRBD1. The CDR3 reads as follows: CAWNLGTVKNIQYF. The DNA sequence is TGTGCCTGGAATTTAGGGACAGTGAAAAACATTCAGTACTTC.